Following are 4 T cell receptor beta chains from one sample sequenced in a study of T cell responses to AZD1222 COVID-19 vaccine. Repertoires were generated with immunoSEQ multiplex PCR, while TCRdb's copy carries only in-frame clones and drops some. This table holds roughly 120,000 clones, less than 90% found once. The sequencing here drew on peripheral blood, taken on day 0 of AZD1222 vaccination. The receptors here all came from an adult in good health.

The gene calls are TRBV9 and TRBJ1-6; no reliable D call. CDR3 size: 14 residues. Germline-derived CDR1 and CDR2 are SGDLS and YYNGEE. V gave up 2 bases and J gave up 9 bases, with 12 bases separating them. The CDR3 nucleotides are TGTGCCAGCAGCGTGGGAGATGGGATTTCACCCCTCCACTTT. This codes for CASSVGDGISPLHF.

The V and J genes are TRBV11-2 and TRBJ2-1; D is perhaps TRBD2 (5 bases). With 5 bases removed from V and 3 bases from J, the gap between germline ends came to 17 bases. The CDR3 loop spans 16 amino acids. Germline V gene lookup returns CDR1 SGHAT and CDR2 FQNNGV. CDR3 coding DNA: TGTGCCAGCAGCGGAACCGTCTCGGGATACTACAATGAGCAGTTCTTC. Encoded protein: CASSGTVSGYYNEQFF.

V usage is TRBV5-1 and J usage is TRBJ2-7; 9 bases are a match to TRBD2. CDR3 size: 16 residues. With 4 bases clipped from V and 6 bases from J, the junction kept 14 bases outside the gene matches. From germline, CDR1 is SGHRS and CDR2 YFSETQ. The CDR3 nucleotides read TGCGCCAGCAGCCTCGACGGAACGGGACTAGCTCGCGAGCAGTACTTC. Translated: CASSLDGTGLAREQYF.

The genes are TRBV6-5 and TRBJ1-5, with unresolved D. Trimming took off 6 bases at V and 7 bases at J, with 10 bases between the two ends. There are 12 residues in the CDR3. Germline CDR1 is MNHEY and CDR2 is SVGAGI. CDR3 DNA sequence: TGTGCCAGCAGGATAATGTACCAGCCCCAGCATTTT. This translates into CASRIMYQPQHF.